The entry below gives a single TCR beta chain sequence along with its context. Its antigen is not identified. The PCR made use of 60 Vbeta and 13 Jbeta primers. Produced via immunoSEQ multiplex PCR; TCRdb's table is partial and in-frame only. This table has fewer than 120,000 clones, about 90% appearing once. The sample is drawn from a study of cytomegalovirus exposure and HLA in healthy donors. General study findings and limits: Many donors carried some public TCRs, although rarity characterized most TCR sequences.

Per the germline V gene, CDR1 is LNHNV and CDR2 is YYDKDF (reference sequence). The length of the CDR3 is 15 residues. The V and J ends lost 5 bases and 6 bases, in that order; junction bases with no gene match: 6. The chain carries TRBV15 and TRBJ2-1, with 11 bases identical to TRBD2. Material for sequencing was PBMCs. The TCR sequence derives from a man aged 35 to 55 in good health and CMV-seronegative. CDR3 loop: CATSALLAGVNEQFF. CDR3 bases: TGTGCCACCAGCGCCCTACTAGCGGGGGTCAATGAGCAGTTCTTC.